Shown below are 10 T cell receptor beta chains from a single sample sequenced in a study of T cells in Graves' hyperthyroidism and ophthalmopathy. Amplification targeted TCR beta CDR3 regions from RNA transcripts. The HTBI primer set was used in a first-round RT-PCR of the TCR CDR3. TCRdb reprocessed the multiplex PCR reads with MiXCR, giving one entry per CDR3 protein. The table shows under 700,000 distinct CDR3 sequences, with about a sixth occurring only once. The sequencing sample was made of blood. The receptors originated from a woman younger than 30 with Graves' hyperthyroidism.

Ten or more counts support this clonotype. V gene TRBV30 combines with J gene TRBJ2-7; 11 bases are a match to TRBD2. Germline CDR1 reads GTSNPN; CDR2 reads SVGIG (reference sequence). The CDR3 contains 15 residues. V lost 0 bases, J lost 6 bases, and 7 bases stayed unmatched. The chain's CDR3 is CAWSVSTSGSLEQYF. The CDR3 coding sequence is TGTGCCTGGAGTGTATCAACTAGCGGGAGCCTCGAGCAGTACTTC.

This clonotype was seen repeatedly, ten times or more. The rearrangement links TRBV20-1 to TRBJ2-7, with a tentative D call TRBD2 (5 bases). Trimming left V 3 bases short and J 3 bases short, with 9 bases between. Looked up from germline, CDR1 is DFQATT and CDR2 is SNEGSKA (reference sequence). The CDR3 covers 12 residues. CDR3 nucleotide sequence: TGCAGTGCTAGTTTCCGGGGCTACGAGCAGTACTTC. Protein: CSASFRGYEQYF.

This clonotype has at least ten counts. The CDR3, as DNA: TGTGCCAGCAGTTTATCTCCTAGCGGGAGGGCAGGCGAGCAGTACTTC. This translates into CASSLSPSGRAGEQYF. This chain joins TRBV28 and TRBJ2-7; 12 bases align to TRBD2. Germline CDR1 reads MDHEN; CDR2 reads SYDVKM. Trimming removed 1 base from V and 6 bases from J; junction bases left unmatched: 7. The CDR3 runs to 16 residues.

This clonotype was recorded many times. This rearrangement joins TRBV5-1 to TRBJ2-1; D might be TRBD1 or TRBD2, each matching 5 bases. The CDR3 has 15 amino acids. The V gene's germline CDR1 is SGHRS and CDR2 YFSETQ. Trimming removed 2 bases at V and 2 bases at J, with 11 bases between. CDR3 nucleotide sequence: TGCGCCAGCAGCTTTTTGAGGGGAACCTACAATGAGCAGTTCTTC. Translating it yields CASSFLRGTYNEQFF.

A few counts support this clonotype. The CDR3 is CASSSTPIYGYTF. Written as DNA, the CDR3 is TGTGCCAGCAGCAGTACCCCCATCTATGGCTACACCTTC. The chain carries TRBV9 and TRBJ1-2, with D unclear. The V end was cut by 4 bases, the J end by 4 bases, with 11 bases between. Germline V gives CDR1 SGDLS, CDR2 YYNGEE. CDR3 length: 13 residues. Based on the CDR3 plus reference TRBV9 and TRBJ1-2, the full variable domain is DSGVTQTPKHLITATGQRVTLRCSPRSGDLSVYWYQQSLDQGLQFLIQYYNGEERAKGNILERFSAQQFPDLHSELNLSSLELGDSALYFCASSSTPIYGYTFGSGTRLTVV.

This clonotype was found a few times. The genes are TRBV3-1 and TRBJ2-3; 8 bases are shared with TRBD2. V gave up 2 bases and J gave up 4 bases; unmatched junction bases: 5. Per germline, CDR1 LGHDT and CDR2 YNNKEL (reference sequence). There are 15 residues in the CDR3. The CDR3 nucleotides read TGTGCCAGCAGCCAATTGGGACTAGAGGCAGATACGCAGTATTTT. This translates into CASSQLGLEADTQYF.

This clonotype was counted ten times or more. The chain joins TRBV2 to TRBJ2-7, with D perhaps TRBD2 (5 bases). CDR1 SNHLY and CDR2 FYNNEI come from the germline V gene. The CDR3 covers 13 residues. Trimming removed 4 bases from V and 7 bases from J, with 14 bases in between. The CDR3 sequence is CASSGTVRREQYF. DNA for the CDR3: TGTGCCAGCAGTGGGACCGTAAGGAGGGAGCAGTACTTC.

A few counts support this clonotype. The rearrangement joins TRBV6-2 or TRBV6-3 to TRBJ1-5; D unclear. V was pared by 0 bases and J by 1 base, with 10 bases between. The CDR3 is 16 residues long. Germline lookup yields CDR1 MNHEY and CDR2 SVGEGT. The CDR3 is CASSYSEGVSNQPQHF. The CDR3 nucleotides are TGTGCCAGCAGTTACTCTGAGGGTGTAAGCAATCAGCCCCAGCATTTT.

This chain joins TRBV20-1 and TRBJ2-1; tentative D call: TRBD2 (7 bases). Germline CDR1 reads DFQATT; CDR2 reads SNEGSKA (reference sequence). Trimming removed 1 base at V and 4 bases at J, with 17 bases between. This CDR3 has 16 amino acids. The CDR3 spells CSARGLGGGSYNEQFF. CDR3 nucleotide sequence: TGCAGTGCTAGAGGCCTAGGGGGGGGCTCGTACAATGAGCAGTTCTTC.

The CDR3 protein is CASSILRDNTEAFF. The CDR3 DNA reads as TGTGCCAGCAGCATACTAAGGGATAACACTGAAGCTTTCTTT. The chain joins TRBV5-6 to TRBJ1-1; D is uncertain. Per germline, CDR1 SGHDT and CDR2 YYEEEE. V was cut by 4 bases and J by 2 bases, with 12 bases left in between. This CDR3 is built from 14 residues. The whole variable domain, remainder taken from reference TRBV5-6 and TRBJ1-1, is DAGVTQSPTHLIKTRGQQVTLRCSPKSGHDTVSWYQQALGQGPQFIFQYYEEEERQRGNFPDRFSGHQFPNYSSELNVNALLLGDSALYLCASSILRDNTEAFFGQGTRLTVV.